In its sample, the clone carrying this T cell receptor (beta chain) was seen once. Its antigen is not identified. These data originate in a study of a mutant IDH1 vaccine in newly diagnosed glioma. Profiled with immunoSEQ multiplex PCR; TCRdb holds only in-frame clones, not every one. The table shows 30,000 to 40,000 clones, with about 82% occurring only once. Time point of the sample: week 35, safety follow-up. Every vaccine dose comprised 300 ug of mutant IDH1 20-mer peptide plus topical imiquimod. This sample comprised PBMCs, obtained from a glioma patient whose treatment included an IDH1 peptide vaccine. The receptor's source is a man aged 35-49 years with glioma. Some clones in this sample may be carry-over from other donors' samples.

The CDR3 DNA follows: TGTGCCAGCAGCTTTAGGACAGGGGGCCACGGGGAGCTGTTTTTT. It yields the protein CASSFRTGGHGELFF. The chain joins TRBV5-6 to TRBJ2-2; TRBD1 aligns across 11 bases. The CDR3 consists of 15 residues. Germline assignment: CDR1 SGHDT and CDR2 YYEEEE. J was trimmed by 7 bases and V by 2 bases; bases with no gene match: 4.